A single sample is the source of the 26 T cell receptor beta chains below, sequenced in a study of cytomegalovirus exposure and HLA in healthy donors. PCR involved 60 Vbeta and 13 Jbeta primers. Data came from immunoSEQ multiplex PCR; TCRdb stores just in-frame clones and leaves some out. The sample holds about 200,000 clones; 60% to 85% are singletons and the top ten take roughly 15%. Sequencing used PBMCs. These receptor sequences come from a middle-aged man in good health and CMV-seronegative.

The rearrangement joins TRBV5-6 to TRBJ1-2; weak D call: TRBD1 (5 bases). V shed 1 base and J shed 0 bases, with 7 bases lying between them. CDR1 and CDR2 (germline): SGHDT, YYEEEE. This CDR3 spans 14 amino acids. CDR3 bases: TGTGCCAGCAGCTTGCAGGGATCTAACTATGGCTACACCTTC. Translation: CASSLQGSNYGYTF. The whole variable domain, remainder taken from reference TRBV5-6 and TRBJ1-2, is DAGVTQSPTHLIKTRGQQVTLRCSPKSGHDTVSWYQQALGQGPQFIFQYYEEEERQRGNFPDRFSGHQFPNYSSELNVNALLLGDSALYLCASSLQGSNYGYTFGSGTRLTVV.

The genes are TRBV19 and TRBJ1-2; 10 nucleotides match TRBD1. Unmatched junction bases numbered 7, after V lost 7 bases and J lost 5 bases. The germline V gene has CDR1 LNHDA and CDR2 SQIVND (reference sequence). The CDR3 covers 14 residues. CDR3 in amino acids: CASTRDRGFYGYTF. CDR3 coding DNA: TGTGCCAGTACCCGGGACAGGGGATTTTATGGCTACACCTTC.

This chain uses TRBV19 with TRBJ2-7, with TRBD2 identical over 10 bases. V was pared by 1 base and J by 7 bases, with 10 bases of the junction left unmatched. The germline CDR1 and CDR2 sequences are LNHDA and SQIVND (reference sequence). The CDR3 loop spans 16 amino acids. CDR3 residues: CASSIGPSGGFWEQYF. CDR3 in DNA: TGTGCCAGTAGTATAGGCCCTAGCGGGGGATTCTGGGAGCAGTACTTC.

CDR3 in DNA: TGTGCCACCAGCAGACCTAGCGGGAGTCTCTACAATGAGCAGTTCTTC. Translating it yields CATSRPSGSLYNEQFF. The J gene is TRBJ2-1, the V gene TRBV15; TRBD2 aligns across 10 bases. After removal of 2 bases from V and 3 bases from J, the junction contained 4 bases not matched to a gene. The CDR3 length is 16 residues. CDR1 is LNHNV and CDR2 is YYDKDF in the germline V gene (reference sequence).

The V gene is TRBV9, the J gene TRBJ2-1; 10 nucleotides match TRBD2. V was pared by 3 bases and J by 7 bases, with 7 bases of the junction left unmatched. Germline V gene lookup returns CDR1 SGDLS and CDR2 YYNGEE. The CDR3 length is 15 residues. CDR3 bases: TGTGCCAGCAGCGGAGCGGGAGGGCCGTATAATGAGCAGTTCTTC. The encoded protein is CASSGAGGPYNEQFF.

V usage is TRBV10-1 and J usage is TRBJ1-1, with no clear D. CDR1 is WNHNN and CDR2 is SYGVQD in the germline V gene (reference sequence). The CDR3 spans 13 residues. Trimming removed 0 bases from V and 1 base from J, with 3 bases in between. CDR3 DNA: TGCGCCAGCAGTGAGTCCGGGAACACTGAAGCTTTCTTT. This sequence encodes CASSESGNTEAFF.

The rearrangement uses TRBV5-6 and TRBJ2-3, with 12 bases lining up with TRBD2. The CDR3 is 17 amino acids. The germline V gene has CDR1 SGHDT and CDR2 YYEEEE. Trimming removed 1 base from V and 0 bases from J; junction bases left unmatched: 3. CDR3 protein: CASSLRTSGTSTDTQYF. CDR3 bases: TGTGCCAGCAGCTTGAGGACTAGCGGGACTAGCACAGATACGCAGTATTTT.

The V call is TRBV19, the J call TRBJ1-5, with D maybe TRBD1 (6 bases). This CDR3 spans 14 amino acids. The V gene lost 5 bases and the J gene lost 5 bases, with 13 bases spanning the gap. Germline CDR1 and CDR2: LNHDA and SQIVND (reference sequence). The CDR3 is CASSYRDTYQPQHF. In nucleotides, the CDR3 is TGTGCCAGTAGTTACCGGGACACTTATCAGCCCCAGCATTTT.

The chain links TRBV18 to TRBJ2-5; 11 bases match TRBD2. The CDR3 runs to 14 residues. V gave up 6 bases and J gave up 3 bases; unmatched junction bases: 3. Germline values: CDR1 KGHSH, CDR2 LQKENI. The chain's CDR3 is CASSQTSGEETQYF. CDR3 nucleotides: TGTGCCAGCTCGCAGACTAGCGGGGAAGAGACCCAGTACTTC.

In DNA, the CDR3 is TGTGCCAGCAGCGGGGGACTAGCGGGAGGGACTAGCACAGATACGCAGTATTTT. Encoded protein: CASSGGLAGGTSTDTQYF. The V call is TRBV7-9, the J call TRBJ2-3; TRBD2 agrees at 16 bases. This CDR3 has 18 amino acids. Germline assignment: CDR1 SEHNR and CDR2 FQNEAQ (reference sequence). The ends lost 5 bases at V and 0 bases at J; junction bases unmatched: 5.

The CDR3 DNA is TGCGCCAGCAGCCACTATGGGACAGGGGCGATGACGGAAAAACTGTTTTTT. Its translation is CASSHYGTGAMTEKLFF. This chain joins TRBV4-1 and TRBJ1-4; 10 bases agree with TRBD1. J was trimmed by 8 bases and V by 3 bases; bases with no gene match: 12. Germline V gives CDR1 MGHRA, CDR2 YSYEKL. The CDR3 loop spans 17 amino acids.

The chain has TRBV19 and TRBJ2-2; 10 positions match TRBD2. From germline, CDR1 is LNHDA and CDR2 SQIVND (reference sequence). Trimming took 5 bases from V and 7 from J; bases not matched to a gene: 7. This CDR3 region has 15 residues. Here the CDR3 DNA reads TGTGCCAGTAGTTGGAGCGGGGGGGCGGTCGGGGAGCTGTTTTTT. As protein: CASSWSGGAVGELFF.

The chain recombines TRBV7-3 with TRBJ2-2, with a weak D call TRBD2 (6 bases). CDR3 length equals 14 residues. Germline CDR1 and CDR2: SGHTA and FQGTGA. V gave up 3 bases and J gave up 4 bases, with 9 bases separating them. The CDR3, as DNA: TGTGCCAGCAGCTTGCGGGGTGCCACCGGGGAGCTGTTTTTT. Translating it yields CASSLRGATGELFF.

This clone was observed once. The chain links TRBV10-2 to TRBJ1-1; TRBD1 aligns across 7 bases. V trimming: 6 bases; J trimming: 5 bases; junction bases outside the gene matches: 6. This CDR3 has 13 residues. The germline V gene has CDR1 WSHSY and CDR2 SAAADI. CDR3 amino acids: CASRSQGVTEAFF. The CDR3 DNA sequence: TGCGCCAGCAGGTCGCAGGGGGTGACTGAAGCTTTCTTT.

This sequence joins TRBV28 and TRBJ1-1, with D perhaps matching TRBD1 (5 bases). Germline V gene lookup returns CDR1 MDHEN and CDR2 SYDVKM. The length of the CDR3 is 15 residues. With 4 bases removed from V and 5 bases from J, the gap between germline ends came to 17 bases. The CDR3 region is CASSSSGLPGTEAFF. CDR3 in DNA: TGTGCCAGCAGTTCCTCGGGACTTCCTGGGACTGAAGCTTTCTTT.

The V call is TRBV9, the J call TRBJ1-2; weak D call: TRBD1 (5 bases). Germline CDR1 and CDR2: SGDLS and YYNGEE. V lost 0 bases and J lost 0, with 6 bases in between. This CDR3 contains 14 residues. CDR3 in amino acids: CASSVATANYGYTF. CDR3 coding DNA: TGTGCCAGCAGCGTAGCGACAGCTAACTATGGCTACACCTTC.

This clone occurred once. The chain recombines TRBV18 with TRBJ2-1, with 8 bases that match TRBD2. The CDR3 is 16 amino acids. In germline, CDR1 is KGHSH, CDR2 LQKENI. The V segment lost 4 bases and the J segment 0 bases; nucleotides outside the gene matches: 5. The CDR3 region has the DNA TGTGCCAGCTCACAGGGCGGGGGGAGCTCCTACAATGAGCAGTTCTTC. Its protein product is CASSQGGGSSYNEQFF.

The V and J genes are TRBV6-4 and TRBJ1-2; no clear D. The CDR3 consists of 12 residues. V lost 6 bases and J 7 bases, leaving 12 bases between the germline ends. In germline, CDR1 is MRHNA, CDR2 SNTAGT. The CDR3 reads CASRGGSFGYTF. CDR3 DNA: TGTGCCAGCAGGGGAGGGTCCTTTGGCTACACCTTC.

CDR3 residues: CAISETGQGSNEQYF. DNA of the CDR3: TGTGCCATCAGTGAGACCGGACAGGGATCGAACGAGCAGTACTTC. The chain has TRBV10-3 and TRBJ2-7; TRBD1 agrees at 8 bases. Germline trimming cut 2 bases from V and 5 bases from J; bases unmatched to any gene: 8. This CDR3 region has 15 residues. Germline V gene sequence: CDR1 ENHRY, CDR2 SYGVKD.

The chain uses TRBV18 and TRBJ1-6, with D tentatively TRBD1 (5 bases). V gave up 3 bases and J gave up 1 base, with 13 bases separating them. The CDR3 has 17 residues. Germline values: CDR1 KGHSH, CDR2 LQKENI. The CDR3: CASSPPIGASYNSPLHF. Written as DNA, the CDR3 is TGTGCCAGCTCACCCCCAATTGGGGCGTCCTATAATTCACCCCTCCACTTT.

The chain joins TRBV28 to TRBJ1-3; D is possibly TRBD1 (5 bases). The V gene lost 6 bases and the J gene lost 0 bases, with 9 bases spanning the gap. From germline, CDR1 is MDHEN and CDR2 SYDVKM. CDR3 size: 14 residues. The CDR3, as DNA: TGTGCCAGCAGCTCGACAGTCTCTGGAAACACCATATATTTT. Its protein product is CASSSTVSGNTIYF.

This clone was found a few times. The J gene is TRBJ2-7, the V gene TRBV7-9; TRBD2 agrees at 10 bases. There are 16 residues in the CDR3. The V and J ends lost 4 bases and 7 bases, in that order; junction bases with no gene match: 13. Germline V gives CDR1 SEHNR, CDR2 FQNEAQ (reference sequence). The CDR3 loop is CASSSPGTSGMGEQYF. CDR3 DNA: TGTGCCAGCAGCTCCCCGGGCACTAGCGGGATGGGTGAGCAGTACTTC.

This clone was seen a handful of times. The sample holds other DNA sequences that translate to the same CDR3. The V gene is TRBV4-2, the J gene TRBJ2-7, with D maybe TRBD1 (6 bases). The V gene's germline CDR1 is LGHNA and CDR2 YNFKEQ. This CDR3 has 15 amino acids. V gave up 0 bases and J gave up 0 bases, with 9 bases separating them. The CDR3 reads CASSQERGSSYEQYF. In DNA form, the CDR3 reads TGTGCCAGCAGCCAAGAGAGGGGGAGCTCCTACGAGCAGTACTTC.

J is TRBJ2-5 and V is TRBV18; TRBD2 matches 10 bases. The CDR3 is 16 residues long. Germline lookup yields CDR1 KGHSH and CDR2 LQKENI. Trimming cost V 5 bases and J 4 bases; bases outside gene matches: 10. CDR3 sequence: CASSTTVSSGGETQYF. Here the CDR3 DNA reads TGTGCCAGCTCAACCACGGTTTCTAGCGGGGGAGAGACCCAGTACTTC.

The J gene is TRBJ2-5, the V gene TRBV5-4; 7 bases line up with TRBD1. Germline-derived CDR1 and CDR2 are SGHNT and YYREEE (reference sequence). CDR3 size: 13 residues. V was clipped by 6 bases and J by 3 bases; unmatched bases: 5. In DNA, the CDR3 is TGTGCCAGCAACACCGGGACAGAAGAGACCCAGTACTTC. Protein sequence: CASNTGTEETQYF.

The chain is built from TRBV14 and TRBJ2-4, with D perhaps matching TRBD1 (5 bases). Germline loops: CDR1 SGHDN, CDR2 FVKESK. This CDR3 region has 15 residues. V lost 0 bases and J lost 8, with 14 bases in between. This CDR3 reads CASSQDSGFTDIQYF. CDR3 nucleotides: TGTGCCAGCAGCCAAGACTCAGGGTTCACGGACATTCAGTACTTC.